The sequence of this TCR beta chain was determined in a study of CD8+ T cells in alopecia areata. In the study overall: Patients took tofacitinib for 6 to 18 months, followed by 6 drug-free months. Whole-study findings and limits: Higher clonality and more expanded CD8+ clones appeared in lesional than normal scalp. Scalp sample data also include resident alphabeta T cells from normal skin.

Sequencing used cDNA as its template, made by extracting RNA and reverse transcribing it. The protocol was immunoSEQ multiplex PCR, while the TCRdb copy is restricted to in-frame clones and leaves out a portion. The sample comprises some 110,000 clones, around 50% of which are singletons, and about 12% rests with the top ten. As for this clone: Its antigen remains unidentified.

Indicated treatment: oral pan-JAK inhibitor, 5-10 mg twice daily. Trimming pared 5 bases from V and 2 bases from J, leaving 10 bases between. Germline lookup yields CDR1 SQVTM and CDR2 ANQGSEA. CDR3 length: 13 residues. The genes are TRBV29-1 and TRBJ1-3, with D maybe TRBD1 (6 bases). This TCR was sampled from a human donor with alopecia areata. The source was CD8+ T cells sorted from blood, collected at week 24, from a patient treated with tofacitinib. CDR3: CSVLQGTGNTIYF. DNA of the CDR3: TGCAGCGTTTTACAGGGCACTGGAAACACCATATATTTT.